The 27 T cell receptor beta chains presented below share a single source sample, sequenced in a study of synovial regulatory T cells in juvenile arthritis. Assay used: immunoSEQ multiplex PCR; TCRdb lists only in-frame clones, some missing. This sample's table reports around 9,900 clones. Material for sequencing was Treg cells from blood. The subset here: remaining (HLA-DR-negative) circulating blood Treg cells. Source of these receptors: a donor aged 2-35 years with juvenile idiopathic arthritis.

The chain employs TRBV5-1 and TRBJ1-4; TCRdb gives TRBD1 as the D gene, but with no DNA this cannot be confirmed. The CDR3 extends over 14 amino acids. No DNA is recorded. The germline V gene has CDR1 SGHRS and CDR2 YFSETQ. The CDR3 spells CASRLTGAHEKLFF.

This chain uses TRBV18 with TRBJ2-7; TCRdb selects TRBD2, and the lack of DNA leaves this call unchecked. CDR3 length equals 12 residues. No DNA is recorded. Per germline, CDR1 KGHSH and CDR2 LQKENI. The chain's CDR3 is CASSPGRVEQYF.

V and J are TRBV7-2 and TRBJ2-6. The CDR3 loop spans 17 amino acids. DNA was not recorded. The germline V gene has CDR1 SGHTA and CDR2 FQGNSA. The CDR3 is CASSRGGGLSGANVLTF.

The genes are TRBV10-3 and TRBJ1-2. The CDR3 is made up of 14 amino acids. There is no recorded DNA. Germline V CDR1 and CDR2: ENHRY, SYGVKD. The CDR3 sequence: CAINNRRDNYGYTF.

The rearrangement links TRBV10-3 to TRBJ1-5. Germline V gives CDR1 ENHRY, CDR2 SYGVKD. The CDR3 has 15 residues. The record lacks a DNA sequence. The CDR3: CAISADSWSNQPQHF.

The chain combines TRBV18 with TRBJ2-5. The CDR3 is 11 amino acids. This entry has no DNA. Germline V CDR1 and CDR2: KGHSH, LQKENI. CDR3: CASSPLETQYF.

The V gene is TRBV6-1, the J gene TRBJ1-5. The CDR3 is made up of 13 amino acids. DNA for this receptor is not on file. Germline V gene data show CDR1 as MNHNS and CDR2 as SASEGT. This CDR3 reads CASSAIWGQPQHF.

The chain links TRBV7-8 to TRBJ2-7. The CDR3 is 16 amino acids. No DNA sequence is on record. The germline gives CDR1 SGHVS, CDR2 FQNEAQ. The CDR3 region is CASRTPGAEGTYEQYF. Full variable domain (rest looked up from reference TRBV7-8 and TRBJ2-7): GAGVSQSPRYKVAKRGQDVALRCDPISGHVSLFWYQQALGQGPEFLTYFQNEAQLDKSGLPSDRFFAERPEGSVSTLKIQRTQQEDSAVYLCASRTPGAEGTYEQYFGPGTRLTVT.

The rearrangement uses TRBV27 and TRBJ2-7; the TCRdb call, TRBD1, lacks DNA for checking. The CDR3 sequence is 15 residues long. No DNA is given. CDR1 and CDR2 from the germline V gene are MNHEY and SMNVEV (reference sequence). CDR3 region: CASSLSSTGSYEQYF.

This clone registers medium-sized by frequency. This sequence joins TRBV4-3 and TRBJ1-1; the D gene TCRdb calls, TRBD1, cannot be checked with no DNA. The V gene's germline CDR1 is LGHNA and CDR2 YSLEER. The CDR3 runs 16 residues. No DNA appears here. The CDR3 loop reads CASSQDSWSGNTEAFF.

The V gene is TRBV6-1, the J gene TRBJ2-7; TCRdb proposes TRBD1, but this gene call is untestable without DNA. The CDR3 runs to 14 residues. The coding DNA is unavailable. Germline V CDR1 and CDR2: MNHNS, SASEGT. The CDR3 loop is CASSEAVRVYEQYF.

According to its frequency, this clone is medium-sized (0.01 to 0.1%). This CDR3 is CAIMGQDNTEAFF. This chain uses TRBV10-3 with TRBJ1-1; the TCRdb D gene call, TRBD1, has no DNA to confirm it. The germline V gene encodes CDR1 ENHRY and CDR2 SYGVKD. The CDR3 contains 13 residues. No DNA appears here.

V usage is TRBV19 and J usage is TRBJ2-1; TCRdb's D call, TRBD1, is unchecked because there is no DNA. The CDR3 has 14 amino acids. The DNA is unrecorded. The germline gives CDR1 LNHDA, CDR2 SQIVND (reference sequence). CDR3 in amino acids: CASSIWTGVNEQFF.

This rearrangement joins TRBV5-1 to TRBJ2-1; TCRdb returns TRBD2, unconfirmable since there is no DNA. CDR3 length: 15 amino acids. No DNA has been recorded. Germline V CDR1 and CDR2: SGHRS, YFSETQ. The CDR3 protein is CASSLRVAVTNEQFF.

The chain recombines TRBV7-2 with TRBJ1-1. The germline V gene has CDR1 SGHTA and CDR2 FQGNSA. This CDR3 comprises 12 residues. DNA was not recorded. The CDR3 sequence is CASSEIKQGAFF.

This chain links TRBV18 with TRBJ2-3; TCRdb lists TRBD2, though no DNA is available to test this call. Germline values: CDR1 KGHSH, CDR2 LQKENI. This CDR3 is 14 amino acids long. No DNA accompanies this entry. CDR3 residues: CASSPLSGADTQYF.

This clone is identified as medium-sized from frequency. This rearrangement joins TRBV5-4 to TRBJ1-2. Germline-derived CDR1 and CDR2 are SGHNT and YYREEE (reference sequence). The CDR3 sequence is 11 residues long. DNA is not recorded here. CDR3 sequence: CASRAAGGYTF.

This clone ranks as medium-sized in terms of frequency. The chain couples TRBV28 to TRBJ1-2; TCRdb picks TRBD1, but there is no DNA to check that call. Germline values: CDR1 MDHEN, CDR2 SYDVKM. This CDR3 is 13 amino acids long. A DNA sequence was not provided. CDR3 protein: CASRTGIVYGYTF.

The chain is built from TRBV27 and TRBJ1-6; absent DNA, TCRdb's TRBD1 call cannot be checked. Germline CDR1 MNHEY, CDR2 SMNVEV (reference sequence). The CDR3 consists of 16 residues. Only the protein is available. The CDR3 loop reads CASSLYKGAPNSPLHF.

The chain links TRBV4-1 to TRBJ1-2; absent DNA, TCRdb's TRBD1 call cannot be checked. The CDR3 has 14 amino acids. DNA was not recorded. Germline assignment: CDR1 MGHRA and CDR2 YSYEKL. The CDR3 here is CASSQEDRFRGYTF.

The chain joins TRBV5-1 to TRBJ2-1; the TCRdb call, TRBD2, lacks DNA for checking. From germline, CDR1 is SGHRS and CDR2 YFSETQ. The CDR3 runs to 13 residues. The DNA sequence is not available. CDR3: CASRGLVKWEQFF. Variable domain in full (rest from reference TRBV5-1 and TRBJ2-1): KAGVTQTPRYLIKTRGQQVTLSCSPISGHRSVSWYQQTPGQGLQFLFEYFSETQRNKGNFPGRFSGRQFSNSRSEMNVSTLELGDSALYLCASRGLVKWEQFFGPGTRLTVL.

The chain is built from TRBV5-6 and TRBJ2-7; the TRBD1 assignment by TCRdb is unverifiable without DNA. This CDR3 has 13 amino acids. No DNA is listed. Germline CDR1 reads SGHDT; CDR2 reads YYEEEE. The CDR3 sequence: CASGLGRTYEQYF. Full variable domain (remainder filled in from reference TRBV5-6 and TRBJ2-7): DAGVTQSPTHLIKTRGQQVTLRCSPKSGHDTVSWYQQALGQGPQFIFQYYEEEERQRGNFPDRFSGHQFPNYSSELNVNALLLGDSALYLCASGLGRTYEQYFGPGTRLTVT.

V gene TRBV29-1 combines with J gene TRBJ1-5. This CDR3 contains 12 residues. No DNA appears here. Per germline, CDR1 SQVTM and CDR2 ANQGSEA. This CDR3 is CSVGSRNQPQHF.

The chain employs TRBV30 and TRBJ2-4. This CDR3 contains 13 residues. The DNA is not on file. Germline CDR1 and CDR2: GTSNPN and SVGIG (reference sequence). The CDR3 spells CACDEWGANIQYF.

The chain couples TRBV7-8 to TRBJ1-1. This CDR3 comprises 13 residues. Only the protein is available. Germline V gene sequence: CDR1 SGHVS, CDR2 FQNEAQ. This CDR3 reads CASSFSRVTEAFF.

V and J are TRBV6-1 and TRBJ1-2. The germline CDR1 and CDR2 sequences are MNHNS and SASEGT. The CDR3 runs 13 residues. The record lacks a DNA sequence. The chain's CDR3 is CASSELEVSGYTF.

This sequence joins TRBV27 and TRBJ2-7; TCRdb outputs TRBD2, but without DNA this stays unchecked. Germline values: CDR1 MNHEY, CDR2 SMNVEV (reference sequence). The CDR3 contains 13 residues. DNA is not recorded here. CDR3 residues: CASSSSGSYEQYF.